The text below deals with one TCR delta chain. This clone registers as medium-sized (0.01 to 0.1%) within its sample. The antigen it binds to is not known. Being one base from a much bigger clone, this may be a read error. cDNA was made by template-switch reverse transcription with TRGC- and TRDC-specific primers in one tube, using SuperScript II. The TRGC primer was designed so that it binds both the TRGC1 and the TRGC2 constant genes. Amplification of TRG and TRD was done with the KAPA Real-Time Library Amplification Kit, and AMPure XP beads were used for purification between steps. Index PCR with the Nextera XT Index Kit was used to attach the Illumina sequencing adapters. An Illumina MiSeq with the V2 300 kit was used to sequence the TRG and TRD amplicons, producing 150 bp paired-end reads. The source study handled its data this way. Before any further analysis, FastQC version 0.11.8 was used to assess read quality. Reads were mapped to GenBank TRG or TRD reference genes, and MiXCR version 3.0.3 was used to assemble CDR3 sequences. Default MiXCR settings were used with one exception: TRDD gene segments were assembled from 3 consecutive nucleotides instead of 5. N additions, CDR3 length, J segment length and clonotype sharing between samples were calculated with VDJtools version 1.2.1. CDR3 sequences that were out of frame or contained stop codons were removed from the analysis. The overlap of infant repertoires with previously published Vgamma9Vdelta2 repertoires from fetal, cord blood and adult blood was compared. Clonotypes were called again by TCRdb from the public reads via CATT, and duplicate nucleotide sequences were then merged into one entry. These V and J calls rely on TCRdb rather than the paper's analysis. This sample lists about 450 delta-chain clones; roughly 3.4% were detected once. Over 30% of the sample is taken by the ten largest.

The data were taken from a study of Vγ9Vδ2 T cells in congenital toxoplasmosis (dated by TCRdb to about 2021). With regard to the full study: IgG, IgM and IgA serology, Western blot and an in-house interferon-gamma release assay were used to diagnose congenital toxoplasmosis. This study compared the CDR3 repertoires of the gamma and delta chains in sorted blood gammadelta T cells from congenitally T. gondii-infected infants versus uninfected infants. Sequencing of the repertoires was done on samples from infants at two time points: 2 months after birth and 1 year of age. TCR sequencing covered roughly five infected and some 10 uninfected infants at 2 months, plus 3 infected and 4 uninfected infants at 1 year.

The germline V gene sets CDR1 to GEAIGNYY and CDR2 to EKD. The CDR3 runs 19 amino acids, cysteine and phenylalanine included. The retained sequence is limited to the CDR3, 57 bases, with the frame set at the first base. Mothers of both infected and uninfected infants received the same treatment, using spiramycin and/or pyrimethamine plus sulfadiazine plus folinic acid. All infants, both infected and uninfected, were delivered at term after more than 37 weeks of gestation. About 0.96 mL of blood was processed into PBMCs by Lymphoprep gradient centrifugation, after which the PBMCs were cryopreserved in liquid nitrogen and shipped to Belgium. Thawed PBMCs were labeled with Zombie NIR viability dye and stained with CD3, TCR gammadelta, Vgamma9 and Vdelta2 antibodies. Sorting of CD3+ TCRgammadelta+ T cells was performed on a FACSAria III, with a mean purity of 98%. The RNeasy Micro Kit was used to isolate RNA from approximately 9,500 sorted gammadelta T cells per sample. Each infant was born to a mother who had been enrolled with a primary T. gondii infection during pregnancy. The infants' peripheral blood was drawn at an outpatient microbiology and virology center located in Pavia, Italy.

Findings and caveats that apply to the study as a whole: Compared with uninfected infants, infected infants at 2 months appeared to have fewer N additions in their TRGV9 and TRDV2 CDR3s, and this was especially true for TRDV2-TRDJ1 sequences. Two months was the earliest age with enough suitable sample material for TCR repertoire analysis, so newborn repertoires were not sequenced. Germline-encoded fetal-type TRDV2 CDR3 sequences seemed more prevalent in infected than uninfected roughly 2-month-old infants, suggesting an in utero expansion footprint. A public TRGV9 clonotype was highly prevalent in both infected and uninfected infants. Repertoire differences between infected and uninfected infants were less clear at 1 year of age than at 2 months.

The clonotype was recovered from a child under 10 years old born to a mother with Toxoplasma gondii infection during pregnancy, either congenitally infected or uninfected (not recorded which). The sample taken for sequencing was gamma-delta T cells from blood. Recombination joined TRDV2 with TRDJ3; the best D guess is TRDD3, with 5 bases matching. TCRdb records no J gene; here it was assigned by comparing the DNA to germline. The DNA sequence is given as TGTGCCTGTAACACCGTGGGATTACAGAGCTCCTGGGACACCCGACAGATGTTTTTC. Its amino acids are CACNTVGLQSSWDTRQMFF.